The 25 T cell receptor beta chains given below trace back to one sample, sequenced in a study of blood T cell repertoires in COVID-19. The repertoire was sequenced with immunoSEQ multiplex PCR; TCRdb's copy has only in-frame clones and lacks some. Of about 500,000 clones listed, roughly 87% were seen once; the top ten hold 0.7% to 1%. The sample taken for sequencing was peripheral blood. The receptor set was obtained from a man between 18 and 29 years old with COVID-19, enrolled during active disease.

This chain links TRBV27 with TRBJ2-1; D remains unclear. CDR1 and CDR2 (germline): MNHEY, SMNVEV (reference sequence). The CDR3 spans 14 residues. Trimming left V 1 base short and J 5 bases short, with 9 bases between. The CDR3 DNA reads TGTGCCAGCAGTTTATTTACGCAGGACAATGAGCAGTTCTTC. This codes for CASSLFTQDNEQFF.

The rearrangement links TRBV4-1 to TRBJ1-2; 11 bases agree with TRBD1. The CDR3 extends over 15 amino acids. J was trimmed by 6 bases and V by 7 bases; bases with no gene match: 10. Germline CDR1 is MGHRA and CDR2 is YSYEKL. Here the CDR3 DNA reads TGCGCCAGCACCTCCACGAGGACAGGGGGCGATGGCTACACCTTC. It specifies CASTSTRTGGDGYTF.

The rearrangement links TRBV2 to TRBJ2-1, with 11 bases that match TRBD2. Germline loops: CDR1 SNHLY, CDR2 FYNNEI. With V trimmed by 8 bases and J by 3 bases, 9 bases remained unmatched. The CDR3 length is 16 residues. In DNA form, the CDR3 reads TGTGCCAGCCCGAAGGAGACTAGCGGGAACTACAATGAGCAGTTCTTC. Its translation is CASPKETSGNYNEQFF.

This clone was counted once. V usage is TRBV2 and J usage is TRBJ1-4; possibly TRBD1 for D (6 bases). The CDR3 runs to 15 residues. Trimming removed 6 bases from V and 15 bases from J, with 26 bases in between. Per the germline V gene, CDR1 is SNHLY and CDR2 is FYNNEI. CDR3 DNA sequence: TGTGCCAGCAGAGAGTTACAGGGTTTCCTTGGAGGAATGTTTTTT. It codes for CASRELQGFLGGMFF.

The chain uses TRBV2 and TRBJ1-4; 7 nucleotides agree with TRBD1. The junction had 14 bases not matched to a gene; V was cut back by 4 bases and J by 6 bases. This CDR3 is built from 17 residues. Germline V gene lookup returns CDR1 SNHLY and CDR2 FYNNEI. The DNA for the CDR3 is TGTGCCAGCAGTGCCCCCACTGACAGGGTCTCGGATGAAAAACTGTTTTTT. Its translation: CASSAPTDRVSDEKLFF.

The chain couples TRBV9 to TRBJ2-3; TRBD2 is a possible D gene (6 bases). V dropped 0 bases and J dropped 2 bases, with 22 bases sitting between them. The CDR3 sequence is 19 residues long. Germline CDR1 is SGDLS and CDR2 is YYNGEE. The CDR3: CASSVEEGGRQLFTDTQYF. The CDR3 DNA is TGTGCCAGCAGCGTAGAGGAGGGAGGCCGCCAACTTTTCACAGATACGCAGTATTTT.

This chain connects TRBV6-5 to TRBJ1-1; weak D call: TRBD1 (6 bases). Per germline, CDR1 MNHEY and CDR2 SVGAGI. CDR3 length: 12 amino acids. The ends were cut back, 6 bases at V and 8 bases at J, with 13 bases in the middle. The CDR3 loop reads CASRGTTNEAFF. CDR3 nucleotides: TGTGCCAGCAGAGGGACAACTAACGAAGCTTTCTTT.

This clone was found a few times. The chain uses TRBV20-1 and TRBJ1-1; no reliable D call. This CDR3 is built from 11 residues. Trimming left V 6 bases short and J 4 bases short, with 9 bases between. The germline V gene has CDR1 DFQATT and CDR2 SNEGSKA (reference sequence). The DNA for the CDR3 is TGCAGTGCACCGCGGAGCACTGAAGCTTTCTTT. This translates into CSAPRSTEAFF.

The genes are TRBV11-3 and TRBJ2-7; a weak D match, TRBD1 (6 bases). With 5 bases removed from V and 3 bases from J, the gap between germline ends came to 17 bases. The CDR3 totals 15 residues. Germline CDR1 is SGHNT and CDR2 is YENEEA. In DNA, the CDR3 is TGTGCCAGCAGCGCCGGTCAGGGGCCTTTCTACGAGCAGTACTTC. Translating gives CASSAGQGPFYEQYF.

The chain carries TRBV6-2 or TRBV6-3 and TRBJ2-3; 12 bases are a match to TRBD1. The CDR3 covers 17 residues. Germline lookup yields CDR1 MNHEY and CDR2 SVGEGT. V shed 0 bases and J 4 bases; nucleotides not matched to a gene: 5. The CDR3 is CASSYSMGQGAPDTQYF. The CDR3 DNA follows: TGTGCCAGCAGTTACTCTATGGGACAGGGGGCGCCAGATACGCAGTATTTT.

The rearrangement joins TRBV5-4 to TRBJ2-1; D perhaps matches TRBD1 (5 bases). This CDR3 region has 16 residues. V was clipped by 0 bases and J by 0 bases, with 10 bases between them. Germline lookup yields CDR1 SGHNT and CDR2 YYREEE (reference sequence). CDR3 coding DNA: TGTGCCAGCAGCTTGGGTGTGGGGCCCTCCTACAATGAGCAGTTCTTC. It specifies CASSLGVGPSYNEQFF.

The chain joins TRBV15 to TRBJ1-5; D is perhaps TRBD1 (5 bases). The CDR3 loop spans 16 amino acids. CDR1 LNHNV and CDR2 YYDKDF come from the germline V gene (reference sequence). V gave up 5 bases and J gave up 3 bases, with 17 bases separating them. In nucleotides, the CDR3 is TGTGCCACCAGCGTTACCCCGACAGCCTACAATCAGCCCCAGCATTTT. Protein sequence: CATSVTPTAYNQPQHF.

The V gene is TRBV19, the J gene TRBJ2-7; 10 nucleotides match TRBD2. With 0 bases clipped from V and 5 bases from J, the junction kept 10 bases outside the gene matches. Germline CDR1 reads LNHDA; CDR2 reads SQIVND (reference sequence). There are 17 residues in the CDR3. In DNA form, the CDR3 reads TGTGCCAGTAGTATAGAGGCCCCAGCGGGAGGGGTCCACGAGCAGTACTTC. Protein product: CASSIEAPAGGVHEQYF.

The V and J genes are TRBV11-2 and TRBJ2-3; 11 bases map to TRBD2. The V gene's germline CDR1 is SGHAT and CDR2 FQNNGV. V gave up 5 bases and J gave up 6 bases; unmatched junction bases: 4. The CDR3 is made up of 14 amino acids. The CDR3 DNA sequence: TGTGCCAGCAGCACTAGCGGGGGCCTGGATACGCAGTATTTT. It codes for CASSTSGGLDTQYF.

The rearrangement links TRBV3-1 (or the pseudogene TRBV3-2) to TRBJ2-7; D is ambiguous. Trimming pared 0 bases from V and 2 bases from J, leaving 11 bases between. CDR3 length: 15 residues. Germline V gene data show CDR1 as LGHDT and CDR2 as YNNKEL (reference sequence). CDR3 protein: CASSQDLRSPYEQYF. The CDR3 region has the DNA TGTGCCAGCAGCCAAGATTTAAGGAGCCCCTACGAGCAGTACTTC.

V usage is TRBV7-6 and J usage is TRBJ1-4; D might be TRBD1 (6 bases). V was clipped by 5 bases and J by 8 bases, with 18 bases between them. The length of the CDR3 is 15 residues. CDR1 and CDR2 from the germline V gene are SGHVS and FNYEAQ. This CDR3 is CASSLNRARGEKLFF. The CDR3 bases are TGTGCCAGCAGCCTCAACAGGGCCCGGGGCGAAAAACTGTTTTTT.

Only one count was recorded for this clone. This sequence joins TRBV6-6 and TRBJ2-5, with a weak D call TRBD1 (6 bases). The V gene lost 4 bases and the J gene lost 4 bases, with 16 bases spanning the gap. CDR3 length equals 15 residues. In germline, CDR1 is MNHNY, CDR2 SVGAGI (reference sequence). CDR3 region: CASSLGTTSPETQYF. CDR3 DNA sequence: TGTGCCAGCAGTTTAGGGACAACCTCCCCAGAGACCCAGTACTTC.

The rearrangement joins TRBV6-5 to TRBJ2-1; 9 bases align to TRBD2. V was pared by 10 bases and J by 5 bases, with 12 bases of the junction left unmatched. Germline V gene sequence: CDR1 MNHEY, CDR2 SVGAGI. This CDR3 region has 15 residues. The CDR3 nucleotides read TGTGCCATTTTCGACGGGGGACTAGCTAACAATGAGCAGTTCTTC. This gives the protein CAIFDGGLANNEQFF.

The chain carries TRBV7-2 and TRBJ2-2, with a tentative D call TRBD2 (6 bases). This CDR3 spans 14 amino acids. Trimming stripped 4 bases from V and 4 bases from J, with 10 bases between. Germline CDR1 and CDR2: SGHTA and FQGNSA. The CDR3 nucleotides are TGTGCCAGCAGCTCTCCGGGACTCACCGGGGAGCTGTTTTTT. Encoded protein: CASSSPGLTGELFF.

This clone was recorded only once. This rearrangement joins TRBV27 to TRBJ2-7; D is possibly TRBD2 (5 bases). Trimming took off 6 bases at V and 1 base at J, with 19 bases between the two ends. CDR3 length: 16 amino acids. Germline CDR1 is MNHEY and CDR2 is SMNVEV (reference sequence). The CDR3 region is CASSPTIGRWSYEQYF. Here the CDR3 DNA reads TGTGCCAGCAGCCCTACGATAGGGAGATGGTCCTACGAGCAGTACTTC.

The CDR3, as DNA: TGCGCCAGCAGCTTGGTTCCGGGAAGTGAAGAGACCCAGTACTTC. This encodes CASSLVPGSEETQYF. V gene TRBV5-1 combines with J gene TRBJ2-5; possibly TRBD2 for D (5 bases). V lost 0 bases and J lost 3, with 12 bases in between. Germline V gene lookup returns CDR1 SGHRS and CDR2 YFSETQ. The CDR3 extends over 15 amino acids.

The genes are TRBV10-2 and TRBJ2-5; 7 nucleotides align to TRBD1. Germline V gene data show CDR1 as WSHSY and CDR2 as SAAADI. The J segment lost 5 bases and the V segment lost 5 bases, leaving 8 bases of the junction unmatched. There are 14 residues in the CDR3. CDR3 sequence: CASSSTGVWETQYF. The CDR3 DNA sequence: TGCGCCAGCAGTAGTACAGGGGTTTGGGAGACCCAGTACTTC.

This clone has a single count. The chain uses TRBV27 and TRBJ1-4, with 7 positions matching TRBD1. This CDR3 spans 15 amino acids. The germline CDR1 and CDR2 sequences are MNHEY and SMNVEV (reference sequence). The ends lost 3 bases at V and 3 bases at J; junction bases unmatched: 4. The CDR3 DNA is TGTGCCAGCAGTTTTAGCAGGGGGGCTAATGAAAAACTGTTTTTT. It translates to CASSFSRGANEKLFF.

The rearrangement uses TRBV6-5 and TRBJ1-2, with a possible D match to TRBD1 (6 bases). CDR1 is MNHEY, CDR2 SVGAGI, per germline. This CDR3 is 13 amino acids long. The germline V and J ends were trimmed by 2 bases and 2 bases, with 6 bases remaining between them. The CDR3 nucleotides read TGTGCCAGCAGTTACCAGGGGAACTATGGCTACACCTTC. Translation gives CASSYQGNYGYTF.

CDR3 in amino acids: CASSTGQVRPYGYTF. CDR3 nucleotides: TGTGCCAGTAGTACGGGACAGGTCCGCCCCTATGGCTACACCTTC. The chain combines TRBV19 with TRBJ1-2, with TRBD1 matching over 8 bases. The germline gives CDR1 LNHDA, CDR2 SQIVND (reference sequence). The CDR3 contains 15 residues. V was pared by 4 bases and J by 4 bases, with 8 bases of the junction left unmatched. The full variable domain, its missing parts supplied by reference TRBV19 and TRBJ1-2, is DGGITQSPKYLFRKEGQNVTLSCEQNLNHDAMYWYRQDPGQGLRLIYYSQIVNDFQKGDIAEGYSVSREKKESFPLTVTSAQKNPTAFYLCASSTGQVRPYGYTFGSGTRLTVV.